This is a list of T cell receptor beta chains from one sample in a study of response to subunit inactivated influenza vaccine. TCRdb re-analysed the RT-PCR reads in MiXCR, keeping a single row per CDR3 protein. The sample records roughly 460,000 distinct CDR3 sequences, approximately 9.9% being singletons. Sequencing was performed on PBMCs from blood, taken 40 to 50 days after vaccination. These receptors were collected from a man aged 50 to 60 who received an inactivated influenza vaccine. The CDR3 runs from the conserved cysteine through the conserved F or W. A D gene is named only where the DNA matches it firmly. Size tells how often a clone was seen (once, few, many) or the class of an expanded clone, and some rows leave it out.

size	V	D	J	CDR3	DNA
few	TRBV7-2	TRBD2	TRBJ2-1	CASSFTSGFREKQFF	TGTGCCAGCAGCTTCACTAGCGGTTTTAGGGAGAAGCAGTTCTTC
many	TRBV27	.	TRBJ2-7	CASSLDVSGYEQYF	TGTGCCAGCAGTTTAGATGTTAGCGGCTACGAGCAGTACTTC
many	TRBV5-1	.	TRBJ1-1	CASGWDGNTEAFF	TGCGCCAGCGGATGGGACGGTAACACTGAAGCTTTCTTT
few	TRBV5-1	.	TRBJ2-3	CASSVERTDTQYF	TGCGCCAGCAGCGTGGAGAGAACAGATACGCAGTATTTT
.	TRBV7-2	.	TRBJ1-2	CASSHINTGTPNYGYTF	TGTGCCAGCAGCCATATAAACACCGGGACACCAAACTATGGCTACACCTTC
.	TRBV5-1	TRBD1	TRBJ1-6	CASSDDRDLNSPLHF	TGCGCCAGCAGCGATGACAGGGACTTGAATTCACCCCTCCACTTT
.	TRBV20-1	.	TRBJ2-5	CSARGPIQETQYF	TGCAGTGCTAGAGGTCCCATACAAGAGACCCAGTACTTC
.	TRBV5-1	.	TRBJ1-4	CASSLEFGEKLFF	TGCGCCAGCAGCTTGGAGTTCGGTGAAAAACTGTTTTTT
.	TRBV27	.	TRBJ2-5	CASSFSNRQETQYF	TGTGCCAGCAGTTTTTCAAACAGGCAAGAGACCCAGTACTTC
few	TRBV20-1	.	TRBJ2-3	CSPRRHTDTQYF	TGCAGTCCTAGGAGACACACAGATACGCAGTATTTT
.	TRBV7-9	.	TRBJ1-2	CASNGGELGYTF	TGTGCCAGCAATGGGGGGGAGCTTGGCTACACCTTC
many	TRBV13	TRBD2	TRBJ2-3	CASTGTSEGVTQYF	TGTGCCAGCACCGGGACTAGCGAGGGAGTTACGCAGTATTTT
few	TRBV11-2	TRBD2	TRBJ2-5	CASSLRSSGGAWETQYF	TGTGCCAGCAGCTTAAGGTCTAGCGGGGGGGCATGGGAGACCCAGTACTTC
once	TRBV6-5	.	TRBJ1-1	CASSYSGGRTEAFF	TGTGCCAGCAGTTACTCGGGGGGGAGGACTGAAGCTTTCTTT
.	TRBV4-3	.	TRBJ1-4	CASSQDQQMEKLFF	TGCGCCAGCAGCCAAGATCAACAAATGGAGAAACTGTTTTTT
few	TRBV10-2	.	TRBJ2-1	CASSEQGTRGEQFF	TGCGCCAGCAGTGAGCAGGGGACCAGGGGTGAGCAGTTCTTC
.	TRBV12-3/TRBV12-4	TRBD1	TRBJ1-5	CASSRGQAVWEPQHF	TGTGCCAGCAGTCGTGGACAGGCTGTATGGGAACCCCAGCATTTT
many	TRBV7-2	.	TRBJ1-2	CASSPLNKNNYGYTF	TGTGCCAGCAGCCCCTTAAACAAGAATAACTATGGCTACACCTTC